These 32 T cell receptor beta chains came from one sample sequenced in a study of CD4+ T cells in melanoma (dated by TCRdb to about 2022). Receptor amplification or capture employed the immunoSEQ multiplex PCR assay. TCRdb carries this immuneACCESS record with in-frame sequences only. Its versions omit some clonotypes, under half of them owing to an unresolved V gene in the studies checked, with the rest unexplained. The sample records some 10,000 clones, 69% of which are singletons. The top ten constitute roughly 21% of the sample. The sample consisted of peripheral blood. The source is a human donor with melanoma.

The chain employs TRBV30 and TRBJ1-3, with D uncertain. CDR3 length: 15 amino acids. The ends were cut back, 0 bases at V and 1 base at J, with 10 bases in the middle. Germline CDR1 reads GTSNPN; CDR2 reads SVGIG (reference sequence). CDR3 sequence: CAWSVAVTSGNTIYF. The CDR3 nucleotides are TGTGCCTGGAGTGTAGCTGTTACTTCTGGAAACACCATATATTTT.

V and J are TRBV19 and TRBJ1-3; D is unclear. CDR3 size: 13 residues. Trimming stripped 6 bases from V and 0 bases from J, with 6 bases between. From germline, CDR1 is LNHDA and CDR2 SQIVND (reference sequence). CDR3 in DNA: TGTGCCAGTAGACAAAACTCTGGAAACACCATATATTTT. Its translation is CASRQNSGNTIYF.

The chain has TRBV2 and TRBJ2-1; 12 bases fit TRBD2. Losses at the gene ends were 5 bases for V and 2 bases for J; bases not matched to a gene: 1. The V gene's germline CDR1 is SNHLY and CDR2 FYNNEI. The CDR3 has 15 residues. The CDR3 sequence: CASSTSGGPYNEQFF. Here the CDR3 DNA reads TGTGCCAGCAGTACTAGCGGGGGGCCCTACAATGAGCAGTTCTTC. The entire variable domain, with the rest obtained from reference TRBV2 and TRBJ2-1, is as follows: EPEVTQTPSHQVTQMGQEVILRCVPISNHLYFYWYRQILGQKVEFLVSFYNNEISEKSEIFDDQFSVERPDGSNFTLKIRSTKLEDSAMYFCASSTSGGPYNEQFFGPGTRLTVL.

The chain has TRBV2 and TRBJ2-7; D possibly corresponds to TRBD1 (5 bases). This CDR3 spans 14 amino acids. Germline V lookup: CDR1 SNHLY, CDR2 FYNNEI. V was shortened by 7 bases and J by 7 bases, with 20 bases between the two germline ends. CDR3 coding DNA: TGTGCCAGCACCGCCGGTAAAGGGGTTTGGGAGCAGTACTTC. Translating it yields CASTAGKGVWEQYF.

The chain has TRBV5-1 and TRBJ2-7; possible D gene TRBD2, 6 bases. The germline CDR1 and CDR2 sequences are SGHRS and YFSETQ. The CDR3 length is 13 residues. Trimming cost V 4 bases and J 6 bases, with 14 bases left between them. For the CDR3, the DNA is TGCGCCAGCAGCCTTGGCGGGGCGGTCGAGCAGTACTTC. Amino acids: CASSLGGAVEQYF.

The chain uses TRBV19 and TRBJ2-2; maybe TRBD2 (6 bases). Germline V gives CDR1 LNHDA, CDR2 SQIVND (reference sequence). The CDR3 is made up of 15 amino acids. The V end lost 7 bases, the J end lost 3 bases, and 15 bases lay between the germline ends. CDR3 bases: TGTGCCAGTACCTCGGGACTCCCTTACACCGGGGAGCTGTTTTTT. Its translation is CASTSGLPYTGELFF. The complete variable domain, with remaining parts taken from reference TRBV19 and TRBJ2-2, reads DGGITQSPKYLFRKEGQNVTLSCEQNLNHDAMYWYRQDPGQGLRLIYYSQIVNDFQKGDIAEGYSVSREKKESFPLTVTSAQKNPTAFYLCASTSGLPYTGELFFGEGSRLTVL.

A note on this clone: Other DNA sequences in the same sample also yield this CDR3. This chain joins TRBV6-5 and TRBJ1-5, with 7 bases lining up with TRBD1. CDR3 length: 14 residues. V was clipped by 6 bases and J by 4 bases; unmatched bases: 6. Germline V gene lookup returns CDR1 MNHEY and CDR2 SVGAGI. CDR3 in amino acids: CASRRTGRNQPQHF. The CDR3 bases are TGTGCCAGCAGGCGGACAGGAAGGAATCAGCCCCAGCATTTT.

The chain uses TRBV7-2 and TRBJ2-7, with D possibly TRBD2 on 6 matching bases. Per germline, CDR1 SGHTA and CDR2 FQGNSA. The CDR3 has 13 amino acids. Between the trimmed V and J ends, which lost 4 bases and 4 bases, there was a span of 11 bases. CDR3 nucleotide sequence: TGTGCCAGCAGCTCCGTGGGGGGTTACGAGCAGTACTTC. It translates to CASSSVGGYEQYF.

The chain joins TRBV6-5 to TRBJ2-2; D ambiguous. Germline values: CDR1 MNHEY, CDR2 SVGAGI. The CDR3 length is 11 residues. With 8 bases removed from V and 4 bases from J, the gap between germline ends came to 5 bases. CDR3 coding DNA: TGTGCCAGCTCCCTCACCGGGGAGCTGTTTTTT. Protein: CASSLTGELFF.

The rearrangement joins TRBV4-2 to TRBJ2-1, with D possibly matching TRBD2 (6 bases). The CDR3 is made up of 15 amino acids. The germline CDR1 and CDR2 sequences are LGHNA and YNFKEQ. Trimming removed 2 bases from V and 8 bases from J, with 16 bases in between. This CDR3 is CASSQTSSLLDEQFF. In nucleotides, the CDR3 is TGTGCCAGCAGCCAAACTAGCTCCTTGCTAGATGAGCAGTTCTTC.

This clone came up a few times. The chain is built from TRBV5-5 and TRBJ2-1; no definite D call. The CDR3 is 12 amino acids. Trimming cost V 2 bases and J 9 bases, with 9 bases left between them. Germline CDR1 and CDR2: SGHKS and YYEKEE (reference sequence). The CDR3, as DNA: TGTGCCAGCAGCTTCGAGTCCGGTGAGCAGTTCTTC. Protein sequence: CASSFESGEQFF. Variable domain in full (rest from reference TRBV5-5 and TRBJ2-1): DAGVTQSPTHLIKTRGQQVTLRCSPISGHKSVSWYQQVLGQGPQFIFQYYEKEERGRGNFPDRFSARQFPNYSSELNVNALLLGDSALYLCASSFESGEQFFGPGTRLTVL.

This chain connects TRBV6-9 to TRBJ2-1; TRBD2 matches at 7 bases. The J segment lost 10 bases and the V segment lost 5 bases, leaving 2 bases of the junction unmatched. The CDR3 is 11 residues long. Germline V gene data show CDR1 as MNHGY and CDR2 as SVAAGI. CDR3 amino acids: CASSHGGEQFF. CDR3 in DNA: TGTGCCAGCAGTCACGGGGGGGAGCAGTTCTTC.

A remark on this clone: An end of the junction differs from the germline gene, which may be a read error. CDR3 protein: CASRLAGSHGYTF. The CDR3, as DNA: TGTGCCAGCAGGTTAGCGGGCTCTCATGGCTACACCTTC. The V and J genes are TRBV7-8 and TRBJ1-2; D gene ambiguous. CDR1 is SGHVS, CDR2 FQNEAQ, per germline. This CDR3 spans 13 amino acids.

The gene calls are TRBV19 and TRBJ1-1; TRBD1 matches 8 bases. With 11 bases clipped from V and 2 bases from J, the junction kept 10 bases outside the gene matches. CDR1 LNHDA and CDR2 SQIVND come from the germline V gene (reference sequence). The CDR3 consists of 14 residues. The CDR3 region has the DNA TGTGCCGGAGTGACAGGGGAGGAAAACACTGAAGCTTTCTTT. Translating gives CAGVTGEENTEAFF.

The CDR3 DNA reads TGTGCCAGCAGCGTAGCTACCGGGGCTGGTGAAAAACTGTTTTTT. This translates into CASSVATGAGEKLFF. This chain connects TRBV9 to TRBJ1-4, with D tentatively TRBD1 (5 bases). V lost 0 bases and J lost 7, with 13 bases in between. This CDR3 is 15 amino acids long. Looked up from germline, CDR1 is SGDLS and CDR2 is YYNGEE.

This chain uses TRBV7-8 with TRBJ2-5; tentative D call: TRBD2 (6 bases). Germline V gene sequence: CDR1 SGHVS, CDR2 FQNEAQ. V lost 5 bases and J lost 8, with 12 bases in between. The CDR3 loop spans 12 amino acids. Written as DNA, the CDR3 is TGTGCCAGCAGCGGGAGGACCGAAACCCAGTACTTC. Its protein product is CASSGRTETQYF.

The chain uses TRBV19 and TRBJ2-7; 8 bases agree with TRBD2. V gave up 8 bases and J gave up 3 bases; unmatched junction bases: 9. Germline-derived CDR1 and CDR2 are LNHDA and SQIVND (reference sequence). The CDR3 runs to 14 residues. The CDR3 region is CASAVSGGSYEQYF. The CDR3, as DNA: TGTGCCAGTGCGGTATCGGGGGGGAGCTACGAGCAGTACTTC.

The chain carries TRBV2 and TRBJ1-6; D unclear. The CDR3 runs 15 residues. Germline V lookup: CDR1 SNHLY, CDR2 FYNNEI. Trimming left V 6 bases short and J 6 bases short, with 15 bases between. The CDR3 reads CASSAGHGVNSPLHF. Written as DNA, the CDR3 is TGTGCCAGCAGCGCAGGCCATGGGGTTAATTCACCCCTCCACTTT.

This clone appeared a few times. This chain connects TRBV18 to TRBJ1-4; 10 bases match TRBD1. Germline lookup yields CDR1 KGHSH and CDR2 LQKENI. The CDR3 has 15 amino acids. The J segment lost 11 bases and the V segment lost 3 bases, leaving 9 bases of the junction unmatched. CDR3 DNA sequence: TGTGCCAGCTCACCCTCCGCGACAGGGGGCGAGAAACTGTTTTTT. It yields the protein CASSPSATGGEKLFF.

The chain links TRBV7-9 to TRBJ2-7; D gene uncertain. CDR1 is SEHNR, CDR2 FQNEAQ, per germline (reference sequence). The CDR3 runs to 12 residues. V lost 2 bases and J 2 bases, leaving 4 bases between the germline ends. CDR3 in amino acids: CASSLQAYEQYF. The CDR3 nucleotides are TGTGCCAGCAGCTTACAGGCCTACGAGCAGTACTTC.

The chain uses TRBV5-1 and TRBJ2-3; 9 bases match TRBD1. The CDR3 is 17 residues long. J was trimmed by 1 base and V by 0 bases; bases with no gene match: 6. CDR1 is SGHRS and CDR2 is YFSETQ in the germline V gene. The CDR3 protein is CASSLVGTGFGTDTQYF. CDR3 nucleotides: TGCGCCAGCAGCTTGGTAGGGACAGGGTTTGGCACAGATACGCAGTATTTT.

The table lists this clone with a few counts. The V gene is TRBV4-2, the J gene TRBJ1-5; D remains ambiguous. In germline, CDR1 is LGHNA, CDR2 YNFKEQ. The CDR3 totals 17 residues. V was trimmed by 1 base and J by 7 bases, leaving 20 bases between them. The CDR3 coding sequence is TGTGCCAGCAGCCAAGTGGCGAGACGCTCCACGGGGCAGCCCCAGCATTTT. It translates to CASSQVARRSTGQPQHF.

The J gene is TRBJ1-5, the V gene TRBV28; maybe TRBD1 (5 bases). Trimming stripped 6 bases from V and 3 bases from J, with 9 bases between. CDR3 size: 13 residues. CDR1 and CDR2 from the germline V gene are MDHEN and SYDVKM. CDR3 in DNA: TGTGCCAGCAGGGGCAGGGTCAATCAGCCCCAGCATTTT. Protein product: CASRGRVNQPQHF.

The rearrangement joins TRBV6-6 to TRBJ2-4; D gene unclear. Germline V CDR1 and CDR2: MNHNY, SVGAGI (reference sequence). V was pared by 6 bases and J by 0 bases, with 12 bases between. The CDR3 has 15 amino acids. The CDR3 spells CASSESEIAKNIQYF. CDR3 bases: TGTGCCAGCAGCGAGTCTGAGATAGCCAAAAACATTCAGTACTTC.

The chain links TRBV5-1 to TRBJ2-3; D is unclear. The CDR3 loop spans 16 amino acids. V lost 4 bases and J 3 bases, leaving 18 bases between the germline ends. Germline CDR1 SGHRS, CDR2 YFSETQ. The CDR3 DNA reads TGCGCCAGCAGCCCATCCGGCCATCCGAAAACAGATACGCAGTATTTT. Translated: CASSPSGHPKTDTQYF.

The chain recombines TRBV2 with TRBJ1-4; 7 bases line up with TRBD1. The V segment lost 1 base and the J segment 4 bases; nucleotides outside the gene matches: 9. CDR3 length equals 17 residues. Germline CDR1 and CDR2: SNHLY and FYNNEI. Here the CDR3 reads CASSEVISGQINEKLFF. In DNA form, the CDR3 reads TGTGCCAGCAGTGAAGTCATCTCGGGACAGATTAATGAAAAACTGTTTTTT.

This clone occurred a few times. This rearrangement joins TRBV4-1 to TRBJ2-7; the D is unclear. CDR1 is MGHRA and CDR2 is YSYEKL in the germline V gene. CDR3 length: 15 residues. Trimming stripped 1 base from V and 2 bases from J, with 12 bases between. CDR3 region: CASSQAPRPTYEQYF. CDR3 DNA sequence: TGCGCCAGCAGCCAAGCTCCCCGGCCCACCTACGAGCAGTACTTC.

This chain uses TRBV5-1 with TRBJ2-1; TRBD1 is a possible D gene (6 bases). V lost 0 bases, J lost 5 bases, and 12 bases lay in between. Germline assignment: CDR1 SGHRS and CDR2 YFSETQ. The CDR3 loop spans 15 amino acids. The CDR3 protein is CASSLDVRDNNEQFF. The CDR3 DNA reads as TGCGCCAGCAGCTTGGACGTCAGGGACAACAATGAGCAGTTCTTC.

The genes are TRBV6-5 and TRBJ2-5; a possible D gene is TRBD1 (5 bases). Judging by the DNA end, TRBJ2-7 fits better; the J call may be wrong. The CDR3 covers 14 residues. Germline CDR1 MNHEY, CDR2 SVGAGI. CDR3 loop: CASKPTGYPYEQYF. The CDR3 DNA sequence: TGTGCCAGCAAACCCACAGGTTACCCCTACGAGCAGTACTTC.

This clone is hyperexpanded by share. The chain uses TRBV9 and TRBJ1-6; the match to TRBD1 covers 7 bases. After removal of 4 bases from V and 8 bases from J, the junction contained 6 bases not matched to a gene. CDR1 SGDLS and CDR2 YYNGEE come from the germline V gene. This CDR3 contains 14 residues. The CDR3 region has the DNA TGTGCCAGCAGCCTGACAGGGTGGGATTCACCCCTCCACTTT. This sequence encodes CASSLTGWDSPLHF.

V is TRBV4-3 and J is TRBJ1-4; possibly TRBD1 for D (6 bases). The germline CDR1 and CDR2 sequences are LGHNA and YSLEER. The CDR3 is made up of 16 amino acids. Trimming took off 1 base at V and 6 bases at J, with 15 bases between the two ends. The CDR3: CASSQGPGVLDEKLFF. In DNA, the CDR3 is TGCGCCAGCAGCCAAGGCCCAGGGGTCCTAGATGAAAAACTGTTTTTT.

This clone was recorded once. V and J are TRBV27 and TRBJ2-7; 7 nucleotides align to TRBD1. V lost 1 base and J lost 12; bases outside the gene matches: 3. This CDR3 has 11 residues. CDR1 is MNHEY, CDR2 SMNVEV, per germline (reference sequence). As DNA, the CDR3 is TGTGCCAGCAGTTTATTGGGACAGAGGTACTTC. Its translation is CASSLLGQRYF.